The 10 T cell receptor beta chains listed next were all sequenced from one sample in a study of T cell responses to AZD1222 COVID-19 vaccine. The assay was immunoSEQ multiplex PCR, and TCRdb's table has in-frame clones only and misses some. Of 90,000 to 120,000 clones listed, about 90% were seen once; the top ten hold less than 25%. Source: peripheral blood, taken on day 0 of AZD1222 vaccination. The receptor source for this set is an adult in good health.

This chain uses TRBV6-5 with TRBJ1-2; D may be TRBD1 (6 bases). V shed 9 bases and J shed 4 bases, with 15 bases lying between them. This CDR3 has 13 residues. Germline CDR1 reads MNHEY; CDR2 reads SVGAGI. CDR3 residues: CASALGAGYGYTF. In DNA form, the CDR3 reads TGTGCCAGTGCTTTGGGGGCAGGCTATGGCTACACCTTC.

This chain uses TRBV14 with TRBJ1-2; D might be TRBD1 (6 bases). The CDR3 length is 13 residues. With 5 bases removed from V and 4 bases from J, the gap between germline ends came to 11 bases. In germline, CDR1 is SGHDN, CDR2 FVKESK. The DNA of the CDR3 is TGTGCCAGCAGCTTTGACAGGAGCTATGGCTACACCTTC. Its protein is CASSFDRSYGYTF.

The chain employs TRBV19 and TRBJ1-5; D gene uncertain. The germline V and J ends were trimmed by 3 bases and 0 bases, with 9 bases remaining between them. This CDR3 spans 15 amino acids. Per the germline V gene, CDR1 is LNHDA and CDR2 is SQIVND (reference sequence). As DNA, the CDR3 is TGTGCCAGTAGTATTCGGGGTTATAGCAATCAGCCCCAGCATTTT. Translation gives CASSIRGYSNQPQHF.

The rearrangement links TRBV25-1 to TRBJ2-5; no clear D gene. Germline CDR1 and CDR2: MGHDK and SYGVNS. There are 16 residues in the CDR3. Between the trimmed V and J ends, which lost 2 bases and 5 bases, there was a span of 18 bases. The CDR3 here is CASSERRAPIGETQYF. The CDR3 DNA is TGTGCCAGCAGTGAAAGAAGGGCACCCATTGGGGAGACCCAGTACTTC. Drawing the rest from reference TRBV25-1 and TRBJ2-5, the complete variable domain is EADIYQTPRYLVIGTGKKITLECSQTMGHDKMYWYQQDPGMELHLIHYSYGVNSTEKGDLSSESTVSRIRTEHFPLTLESARPSHTSQYLCASSERRAPIGETQYFGPGTRLLVL.

The chain couples TRBV5-6 to TRBJ2-7, with unresolved D. With 1 base removed from V and 0 bases from J, the gap between germline ends came to 11 bases. Germline CDR1 is SGHDT and CDR2 is YYEEEE. CDR3 length equals 15 residues. CDR3 sequence (DNA): TGTGCCAGCAGCTTGCGGGCAACGGTCTCCTACGAGCAGTACTTC. It codes for CASSLRATVSYEQYF.

V usage is TRBV7-2 and J usage is TRBJ2-5; TRBD2 agrees at 11 bases. This CDR3 is built from 18 residues. Germline loops: CDR1 SGHTA, CDR2 FQGNSA. Trimming removed 2 bases from V and 1 base from J; junction bases left unmatched: 9. The CDR3 DNA reads TGTGCCAGCAGCTTAAGACCTACTAGCGGGGGTGGCCAAGAGACCCAGTACTTC. Translation gives CASSLRPTSGGGQETQYF.

The V call is TRBV7-8, the J call TRBJ2-1; TRBD1 aligns across 7 bases. Trimming cost V 5 bases and J 14 bases; bases outside gene matches: 12. CDR1 and CDR2 from the germline V gene are SGHVS and FQNEAQ. CDR3 length: 13 residues. The CDR3: CASSPTRGGLEFF. In DNA, the CDR3 is TGTGCCAGCAGCCCTACGCGAGGGGGCCTTGAGTTCTTC.

The V gene is TRBV3-1 (or the pseudogene TRBV3-2), the J gene TRBJ1-3; D gene ambiguous. Germline V gives CDR1 LGHDT, CDR2 YNNKEL (reference sequence). This CDR3 comprises 16 residues. Trimming removed 0 bases at V and 0 bases at J, with 9 bases between. CDR3 region: CASSQDETCSGNTIYF. In DNA form, the CDR3 reads TGTGCCAGCAGCCAAGATGAAACGTGCTCTGGAAACACCATATATTTT.

This chain joins TRBV2 and TRBJ1-6; D is undetermined. CDR1 and CDR2 (germline): SNHLY, FYNNEI. Trimming removed 9 bases from V and 6 bases from J, with 9 bases in between. This CDR3 region has 12 residues. The CDR3: CASSTGNSPLHF. CDR3 nucleotides: TGTGCCAGTTCGACCGGTAATTCACCCCTCCACTTT.

This rearrangement joins TRBV10-3 to TRBJ2-7, with 10 bases aligning to TRBD1. Germline loops: CDR1 ENHRY, CDR2 SYGVKD. The trim removed 0 bases at V and 4 bases at J, leaving 6 bases unmatched. This CDR3 comprises 16 residues. The CDR3 loop reads CAISESGQGTRYEQYF. CDR3 nucleotide sequence: TGTGCCATCAGTGAGTCGGGACAGGGGACAAGGTACGAGCAGTACTTC.